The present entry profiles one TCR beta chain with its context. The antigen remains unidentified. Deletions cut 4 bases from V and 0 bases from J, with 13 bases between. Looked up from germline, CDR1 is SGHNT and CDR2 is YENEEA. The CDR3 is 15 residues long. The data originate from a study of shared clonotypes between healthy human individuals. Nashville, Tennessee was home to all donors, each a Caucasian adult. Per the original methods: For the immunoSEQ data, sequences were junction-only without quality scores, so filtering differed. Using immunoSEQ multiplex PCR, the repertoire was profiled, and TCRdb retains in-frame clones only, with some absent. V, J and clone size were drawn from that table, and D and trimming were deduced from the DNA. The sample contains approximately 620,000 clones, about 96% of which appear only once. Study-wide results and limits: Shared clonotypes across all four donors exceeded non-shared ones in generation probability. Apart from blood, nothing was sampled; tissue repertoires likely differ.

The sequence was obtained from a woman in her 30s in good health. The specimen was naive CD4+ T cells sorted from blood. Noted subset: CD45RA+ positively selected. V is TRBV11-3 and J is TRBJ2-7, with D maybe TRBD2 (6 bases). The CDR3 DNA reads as TGTGCCAGCAGCTCTGGGGACGGGAGCTCCTACGAGCAGTACTTC. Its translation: CASSSGDGSSYEQYF.